The present entry profiles one T cell receptor (beta chain) with its context. Its antigen remains unknown. The record originates from a study of T cells in Graves' hyperthyroidism and ophthalmopathy. This CDR3 region has 14 residues. The germline gives CDR1 LNHDA, CDR2 SQIVND (reference sequence). V shed 5 bases, J shed 8 bases, and the junction held 8 bases outside the gene matches. General observations from the study: The model anticipated ophthalmopathy a median around six months pre-onset.

From RNA transcripts, TCR beta CDR3 regions were amplified. First-round RT-PCR targeting the TCR CDR3 was performed with the HTBI primer set. TCRdb passed the multiplex PCR reads through MiXCR, listing each CDR3 protein once. The table records about 770,000 distinct CDR3 sequences, 15% to 20% of them present only once. The gene calls are TRBV19 and TRBJ2-1, with 8 bases aligning to TRBD2. The clonotype was recovered from a woman aged 50 to 60 with Graves' hyperthyroidism that later progressed to Graves' ophthalmopathy. Material: blood. CDR3 sequence (DNA): TGTGCCAGTAGTCGGGCGGGACTAGTAGATGAGCAGTTCTTC. Protein sequence: CASSRAGLVDEQFF. The entire variable domain, with the rest obtained from reference TRBV19 and TRBJ2-1, is as follows: DGGITQSPKYLFRKEGQNVTLSCEQNLNHDAMYWYRQDPGQGLRLIYYSQIVNDFQKGDIAEGYSVSREKKESFPLTVTSAQKNPTAFYLCASSRAGLVDEQFFGPGTRLTVL.